The next 10 T cell receptor beta chains were all read from a single sample in a study of shared clonotypes between healthy human individuals. This table comes from immunoSEQ multiplex PCR, and its TCRdb copy is limited to in-frame clones, with some not included. The sample lists a few million clones; just under 95% were seen once. Material for sequencing was naive CD4+ T cells from PBMCs. Regarding subset: CD45RA+ positively selected. Receptors were obtained from a man between 18 and 35 years old in good health. Some clones in this sample may be carry-over from other donors' samples.

The chain uses TRBV5-4 and TRBJ2-7; D might be TRBD1 or TRBD2, each matching 5 bases. The CDR3 covers 16 residues. In germline, CDR1 is SGHNT, CDR2 YYREEE (reference sequence). V was clipped by 5 bases and J by 2 bases, with 20 bases between them. The CDR3 reads CASSNKAGTVTYEQYF. The CDR3 DNA is TGTGCCAGCAGTAATAAAGCCGGGACGGTGACCTACGAGCAGTACTTC.

V gene TRBV27 combines with J gene TRBJ1-1, with 9 bases fitting TRBD1. From germline, CDR1 is MNHEY and CDR2 SMNVEV (reference sequence). The V segment lost 3 bases and the J segment 1 base; nucleotides outside the gene matches: 6. This CDR3 comprises 16 residues. Here the CDR3 reads CASSFLGTGKNTEAFF. Here the CDR3 DNA reads TGTGCCAGCAGTTTTTTGGGGACAGGGAAGAACACTGAAGCTTTCTTT.

The rearrangement uses TRBV27 and TRBJ2-1, with D perhaps being TRBD1 or TRBD2 (5 bases each). The V end lost 3 bases, the J end lost 9 bases, and 15 bases lay between the germline ends. CDR3 length: 14 residues. In germline, CDR1 is MNHEY, CDR2 SMNVEV (reference sequence). CDR3 loop: CASSFWDPRGEQFF. The CDR3 DNA sequence: TGTGCCAGCAGTTTCTGGGACCCGAGGGGTGAGCAGTTCTTC.

The genes are TRBV6-1 and TRBJ1-3; weak D call: TRBD1 (6 bases). The CDR3 loop spans 17 amino acids. The V gene's germline CDR1 is MNHNS and CDR2 SASEGT. Trimming removed 1 base from V and 1 base from J, with 14 bases in between. The DNA of the CDR3 is TGTGCCAGCAGTGAAGGCCTGCGGAGGGGGTCTGGAAACACCATATATTTT. This codes for CASSEGLRRGSGNTIYF.

This clone was detected once. The V gene is TRBV6-6, the J gene TRBJ1-5; no definite D call. The germline gives CDR1 MNHNY, CDR2 SVGAGI (reference sequence). This CDR3 has 13 residues. The V and J ends lost 1 base and 5 bases respectively, with 6 bases between them. DNA of the CDR3: TGTGCCAGCAGTTACTACATAGATCAGCCCCAGCATTTT. This translates into CASSYYIDQPQHF.

The V gene is TRBV5-1, the J gene TRBJ2-2; TRBD1 might be the D (5 bases). This CDR3 has 16 amino acids. The V and J ends lost 1 base and 2 bases respectively, with 12 bases between them. Germline V lookup: CDR1 SGHRS, CDR2 YFSETQ. Here the CDR3 reads CASSLLGQINTGELFF. The CDR3 nucleotides are TGCGCCAGCAGCTTGTTGGGGCAGATAAACACCGGGGAGCTGTTTTTT.

This chain connects TRBV27 to TRBJ2-7; perhaps TRBD1 as D (5 bases). Germline V gene data show CDR1 as MNHEY and CDR2 as SMNVEV (reference sequence). Trimming cost V 5 bases and J 3 bases, with 14 bases left between them. There are 14 residues in the CDR3. This chain's CDR3 is CASSPSRDSYEQYF. The CDR3 bases are TGTGCCAGCAGTCCCTCCCGTGACAGCTACGAGCAGTACTTC.

J is TRBJ2-5 and V is TRBV5-1; 10 positions agree with TRBD2. Germline CDR1 SGHRS, CDR2 YFSETQ. The length of the CDR3 is 18 residues. Losses at the gene ends were 4 bases for V and 5 bases for J; bases not matched to a gene: 17. CDR3 sequence: CASSRTGGPSGSWETQYF. CDR3 DNA: TGCGCCAGCAGCCGCACGGGAGGACCTAGCGGGAGTTGGGAGACCCAGTACTTC.

This rearrangement joins TRBV29-1 to TRBJ2-2, with 7 bases fitting TRBD1. Germline V lookup: CDR1 SQVTM, CDR2 ANQGSEA. With 4 bases clipped from V and 9 bases from J, the junction kept 20 bases outside the gene matches. This CDR3 comprises 17 residues. The CDR3 loop reads CSVAIYSRQGRSRELFF. As DNA, the CDR3 is TGCAGCGTTGCTATTTACAGCCGACAGGGAAGATCCCGGGAGCTGTTTTTT.

Notes on this clone: In the same sample, other DNA sequences code for this CDR3. The chain is built from TRBV5-1 and TRBJ1-5, with a possible D match to TRBD1 (5 bases). Germline assignment: CDR1 SGHRS and CDR2 YFSETQ. The V gene lost 1 base and the J gene lost 7 bases, with 12 bases spanning the gap. The CDR3 consists of 14 residues. CDR3 coding DNA: TGCGCCAGCAGCTTGTCGGGGGGGGAGCAGCCCCAGCATTTT. It codes for CASSLSGGEQPQHF.